One and the same sample provided the 4 T cell receptor beta chains below, sequenced in a study of blood T cell repertoires in COVID-19. Produced via immunoSEQ multiplex PCR; TCRdb's table is partial and in-frame only. The table records about 320,000 clones, about 82% of them present only once. Sequenced: peripheral blood. The source is a woman between 45 and 60 years old with acute or convalescent COVID-19.

This clone was recorded once. This rearrangement joins TRBV27 to TRBJ1-1, with 8 bases aligning to TRBD1. V dropped 5 bases and J dropped 3; count of bases not matched to a gene: 5. Germline loops: CDR1 MNHEY, CDR2 SMNVEV (reference sequence). CDR3 size: 14 residues. CDR3 sequence: CASSPRTGYTEAFF. The CDR3 nucleotides read TGTGCCAGCAGTCCAAGGACAGGGTACACTGAAGCTTTCTTT.

The rearrangement links TRBV12-1 to TRBJ2-1; TRBD2, the table's D call, was not compared with the DNA. TRBV12-1 is a pseudogene. The CDR3 is made up of 16 amino acids. The CDR3 sequence is CASSGGTSGNYNEQFF. In nucleotides, the CDR3 is TGTGCCAGCAGCGGGGGGACTAGCGGGAATTACAATGAGCAGTTCTTC.

The genes are TRBV7-8 and TRBJ2-1; 15 bases fit TRBD2. V gave up 3 bases and J gave up 7 bases; unmatched junction bases: 7. The CDR3 sequence is 17 residues long. Germline values: CDR1 SGHVS, CDR2 FQNEAQ. The CDR3 DNA reads TGTGCCAGCAGCTTGGAGGGACTAGCGGGAGGAGGGAATGAGCAGTTCTTC. Translated, it gives CASSLEGLAGGGNEQFF.

A note on this clone: The junction does not match germline at one end; this may be a read error. V and J are TRBV19 and TRBJ2-1; D may be TRBD2 (5 bases). The germline V gene encodes CDR1 LNHDA and CDR2 SQIVND (reference sequence). The length of the CDR3 is 16 residues. The CDR3 reads CASSLDGVGGYNEQFF. The CDR3 DNA is TGTGCCAGTAGTCTAGACGGGGTGGGTGGTTACAATGAGCAGTTCTTC.